The text below deals with one TCR beta chain. This clone's antigen is unknown. The junction shows a germline mismatch at one end, possibly a read error. Receptor amplification or capture employed multiplex PCR. TCRdb names Illumina HiSeq 4000 as the instrument used. iRepertoire HTBI primers and Arm-PCR amplification of CDR3 regions were used to construct TCR beta libraries. Gel purification was performed on PCR products prior to sequencing. Regarding the original processing steps: Gene usage analysis of CDR3 amino acid clonotypes relied on the approximately 62 TRBV and 14 TRBJ segments identified across samples. COPE and FqMerger were used to merge the filtered high-quality paired reads into contigs. BLAST was used to align contigs to IMGT TRBV, TRBD and TRBJ reference genes, with CDR3 defined following IMGT. Clonotypes above 0.1% frequency were classified as highly expanded clones. Repertoire diversity was measured by Shannon entropy, and V-J evenness by the Gini coefficient. Public clonotypes were defined as clonotypes shared by more than one individual. The public reads were run again by TCRdb, first through fastp at Q25 and then through MiXCR, and only productive beta chains were kept. Each record represents a unique CDR3 protein, reported with the most common genes and DNA among its rows. Here the V and J calls rest on TCRdb's processing, not on the authors' analysis. The sample table holds over 350,000 distinct CDR3 sequences, of which over 12% were seen once. Approximately 7.6% of the sample belongs to the ten largest clones.

Explained via the paper, the time point label denotes: newly diagnosed GD, antithyroid drugs for less than 3 months. For both TCR sequencing and RNA sequencing, RNA was extracted from PBMCs in TRIzol. The diagnosis of Graves' disease followed American Thyroid Association guidelines. Patients were recruited from an endocrinology department in Xi'an, China. Each patient gave 8.5 to 9.5 milliliters of peripheral blood, collected in an EDTA anticoagulant tube. PBMCs were isolated by Ficoll Paque Plus density gradient separation without further T cell sorting. An Agilent 2100 Bioanalyzer and agarose gel were used to assess RNA quality, and a NanoDrop 2000 was used to measure RNA concentration. This record belongs to a study of regulatory T cells in long-lasting Graves disease (dated by TCRdb to 2020 to 2023). A note on the overall study: Newly diagnosed Graves' disease patients had taken antithyroid drugs for less than 3 months. Persistent Graves' disease patients were compared with newly diagnosed Graves' disease patients by peripheral blood TCR sequencing and RNA sequencing. The study took place in China and was registered as a clinical trial. TCR sequencing covered some 13 persistent and around 20 newly diagnosed Graves' disease patients, about 35 samples in total.

The study at large found these results: Patients with persistent disease shared more public clonotypes (about 2,900) than newly diagnosed patients did (approximately 990). Compared with newly diagnosed patients, persistent Graves' disease patients had lower TCR Shannon entropy and fewer highly expanded clones, which suggests clonal expansion. Persistent disease showed preferential use of TRBV28, TRBJ1-2 and TRBJ2-5, whereas newly diagnosed disease favored TRBV20-1 and TRBJ2-1. The study examined only peripheral blood because the primary lesion, thyroid tissue, could not be accessed. Sequencing and analysis were limited to the TCR beta chain. The authors acknowledged the small sample size as a limitation that may reduce accuracy.

The CDR3, cysteine through phenylalanine, is 15 amino acids long. Left in the record is the CDR3 DNA by itself, 45 bases read in frame from the first base. CDR1 MDHEN and CDR2 SYDVKM are derived from the germline V gene. The sample was also reused in another study, on T cells in Graves' hyperthyroidism and ophthalmopathy. The second paper further reports: Stable Graves' hyperthyroidism was defined as no progression to ophthalmopathy during 18 months of follow-up. Hyperthyroidism patients were aged 18 to 65 years and newly diagnosed, with disease duration of less than 2 months. Patients with uncontrolled infections, other autoimmune diseases, pregnancy or lactation were excluded. Diagnoses were established on the basis of clinical symptoms, serum thyroxine and TRAb, thyroid ultrasound, and orbital computed tomography. The first round of RT-PCR for the TCR CDR3 was performed with the HTBI primer set and the Qiagen OneStep RT-PCR kit. Blood samples also contained most of the expanded thyroid clonotypes (frequency above 0.001), which suggests that blood repertoires may reflect thyroid immune responses. Ophthalmopathy was separated from stable hyperthyroidism by a 13 V-J signature model, with approximately 86% sensitivity and roughly 84% specificity obtained in cross-validation and 80%/75% obtained in testing. In validation, progression to ophthalmopathy was predicted by the model with 55% to 71% sensitivity and 72.22% specificity, a median of about 6.4 months before onset. To identify TCR V-J signatures that set the groups apart, the researchers used a discovery cohort of about a hundred patients, made up of 43 with Graves' ophthalmopathy and approximately 57 with stable Graves' hyperthyroidism. Prospective prediction of ophthalmopathy was tested in an independent validation cohort consisting of 18 to 20 hyperthyroidism patients and around 17 patients who later progressed to ophthalmopathy. The 80 to 100 discovery patients were randomly divided into training and test sets at a 7:3 ratio. In addition, the study compared T-cell repertoires in thyroid tissue and in blood from about six Graves' hyperthyroidism patients. Once sampling was done, hyperthyroidism patients were given methimazole at a starting dose of 30 mg daily, whereas ophthalmopathy patients were given high-dose intravenous methylprednisolone. A second multiplex PCR round built the libraries, followed by size selection and purification. Sequencing of the libraries was done on an Illumina HiSeq2000 using paired-end 100 bp reads. SOAPnuke was used to process the raw data, removing reads that contained adapters or uncalled bases, had a mean Phred below 15, or lacked an exact match to the constant primer or identifier. High-quality paired reads were merged using COPE v1.2.5, and each unique nucleotide sequence was defined as a clonotype. MiTCR v1.1 was used to align the clonotypes against IMGT TRBV, TRBD and TRBJ reference segments. Only V-J combinations with frequency above 0.0001, covering about 99% of repertoires, were analysed. The TCS score was defined as the ratio of F50 (clonal expansion) to E x V (chaos), calculated using BLOSUM62-based TCRdist between CDR3 peptides within each V-J. Welch's t-statistics and random forest reduced around 520 V-J features to about 13, which were used in a naive Bayes classifier (R e1071). Sample size was not statistically predetermined, and blinding of investigators to group allocation was not performed. The paper reports TCR Vbeta CDR3 sequencing of some 140 peripheral blood samples: approximately 41 ophthalmopathy, some 80 hyperthyroidism and roughly 17 progressor patients.

Here the chain combines TRBV28 and TRBJ2-3, and 9 junctional nucleotides match TRBD2. Material: peripheral blood mononuclear cells (PBMCs), obtained at new diagnosis, from a patient treated with antithyroid drugs. The TCR sequence derives from a middle-aged woman with Graves disease. Donor details come from another sample of the same person, matched by shared clones. Here is the DNA: TGTGCCAGCAGCCGCGAGGTAGCGGGGGAAGATACGCAGTGTTTT. It specifies CASSREVAGEDTQCF.